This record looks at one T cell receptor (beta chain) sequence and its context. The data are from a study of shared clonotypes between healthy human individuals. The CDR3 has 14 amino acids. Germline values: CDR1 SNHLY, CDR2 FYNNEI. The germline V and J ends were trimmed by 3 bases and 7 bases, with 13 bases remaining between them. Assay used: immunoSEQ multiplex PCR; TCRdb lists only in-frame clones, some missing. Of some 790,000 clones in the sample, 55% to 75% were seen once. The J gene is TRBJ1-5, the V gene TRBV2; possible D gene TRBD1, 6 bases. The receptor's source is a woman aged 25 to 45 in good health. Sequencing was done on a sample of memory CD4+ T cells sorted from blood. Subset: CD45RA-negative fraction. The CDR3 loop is CASSENRADQPQHF. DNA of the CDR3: TGTGCCAGCAGTGAGAACAGGGCGGACCAGCCCCAGCATTTT.